The rows below give T cell receptor beta chains drawn from one sample of a study of beta chain features in type 1 diabetes. This table comes from immunoSEQ multiplex PCR, and its TCRdb copy is limited to in-frame clones, with some not included. The table records 640,000 or so clones, around an eighth of them present only once. Sequenced material: naive CD4+ T cells from blood. The receptors originated from a man in his late teens or twenties with type 1 diabetes. Both conserved end residues are part of each CDR3. The order of the fields is CDR3 length, clone size, J gene, V gene, D gene, CDR3 DNA, CDR3 protein. A D gene is named only where the DNA matches it firmly. Not all rows give a size; the values are once, few, many and, for expanded clones, a class.

>14|-|TRBJ2-7|TRBV5-1|-
TGCGCCAGCAGCTCAGGAGGGGGGCCCTACGAGCAGTACTTC
CASSSGGGPYEQYF
>13|-|TRBJ1-2|TRBV27|-
TGTGCCAGCAGTTTATCGGAACAGGATGGCTACACCTTC
CASSLSEQDGYTF
>11|-|TRBJ1-2|TRBV29-1|-
TGCAGCGTCCGCCGAGACGGGGGCTACACCTTC
CSVRRDGGYTF
>12|-|TRBJ1-4|TRBV9|-
TGTGCCAGCAGCGATCGCACTGAAAAACTGTTTTTT
CASSDRTEKLFF
>15|-|TRBJ1-1|TRBV14|-
TGTGCCAGCAGCCAATTAAAGGGAGAAGGAACTGAAGCTTTCTTT
CASSQLKGEGTEAFF
>16|-|TRBJ1-1|TRBV5-1|TRBD1
TGCGCCAGCAGCTTGGCCTTAGGGACAGCGAACACTGAAGCTTTCTTT
CASSLALGTANTEAFF
>17|few|TRBJ2-1|TRBV18|TRBD2
TGTGCCAGCTCACCCCCTAGCGGGAGTGGATTCGGGAATGAGCAGTTCTTC
CASSPPSGSGFGNEQFF
>14|-|TRBJ2-1|TRBV11-3|-
TGTGCCAGCAGCTTAGCGGGCGTTGAGGATGAGCAGTTCTTC
CASSLAGVEDEQFF
>14|-|TRBJ2-3|TRBV6-5|-
TGTGCCAGCATTCCGGTAGGGGCCAAAGATACGCAGTATTTT
CASIPVGAKDTQYF
>13|few|TRBJ2-3|TRBV5-1|-
TGCGCCAGCAGCTCGGAAGGGACAGATACGCAGTATTTT
CASSSEGTDTQYF
>17|few|TRBJ2-1|TRBV18|-
TGTGCCAGCTCACCACCGATGCGGAACACCTCCTACAATGAGCAGTTCTTC
CASSPPMRNTSYNEQFF
>13|-|TRBJ2-7|TRBV4-3|-
TGCGCCAGCAGCCAAGAGGTGTCCTACGAGCAGTACTTC
CASSQEVSYEQYF
>15|-|TRBJ2-2|TRBV25-1|TRBD1
TGTGCCAGCAGCGGGACAGGGGGGAACACCGGGGAGCTGTTTTTT
CASSGTGGNTGELFF
>14|few|TRBJ2-5|TRBV5-4|TRBD1
TGTGCCAGCAGCTATGACAGGGGCCAAGAGACCCAGTACTTC
CASSYDRGQETQYF
>15|few|TRBJ2-7|TRBV7-2|-
TGTGCCAGCAGCGCACAAGGGGGAACTCCCTACGAGCAGTACTTC
CASSAQGGTPYEQYF
>13|few|TRBJ1-2|TRBV6-5|-
TGTGCCAGCAGACAGTCCCCTAACTATGGCTACACCTTC
CASRQSPNYGYTF
>14|few|TRBJ2-7|TRBV30|-
TGTGCCTGGAGAGTATGGGGCAGCTCCTACGAGCAGTACTTC
CAWRVWGSSYEQYF
>11|-|TRBJ2-5|TRBV6-5|-
TGTGCCAGCAGTTACGCGTCTGAGCAGTACTTC
CASSYASEQYF
>12|-|TRBJ2-1|TRBV7-2|-
TGTGCCAGCAGCGCCGGCAGTCATGAGCAGTTCTTC
CASSAGSHEQFF